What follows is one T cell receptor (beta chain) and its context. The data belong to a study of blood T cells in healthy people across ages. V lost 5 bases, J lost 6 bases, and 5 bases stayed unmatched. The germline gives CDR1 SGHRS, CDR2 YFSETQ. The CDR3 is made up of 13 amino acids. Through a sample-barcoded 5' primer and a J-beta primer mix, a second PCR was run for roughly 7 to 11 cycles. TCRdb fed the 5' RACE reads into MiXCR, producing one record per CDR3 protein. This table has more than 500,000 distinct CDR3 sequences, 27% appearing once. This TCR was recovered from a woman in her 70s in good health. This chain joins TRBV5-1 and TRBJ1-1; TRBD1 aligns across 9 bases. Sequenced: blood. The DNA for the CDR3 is TGCGCCAGCAGTAACACAGGGGGCTCTGAAGCTTTCTTT. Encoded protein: CASSNTGGSEAFF.